A single sample gave rise to the 32 T cell receptor beta chains below, sequenced in a study of blood T cell repertoires in COVID-19. The method was immunoSEQ multiplex PCR; TCRdb's version includes in-frame clones alone and lacks a portion of them. The sample yields 150,000 to 250,000 clones, roughly 79% seen once. Specimen: peripheral blood. These receptors all come from a human donor with acute or convalescent COVID-19. The donor label of this sample is uncertain.

V is TRBV5-1 and J is TRBJ2-2, with a possible D match to TRBD1 (5 bases). V shed 0 bases and J shed 4 bases, with 13 bases lying between them. CDR3 length: 16 amino acids. The germline gives CDR1 SGHRS, CDR2 YFSETQ. CDR3 sequence (DNA): TGCGCCAGCAGCTTGGGAGCGCAAAGGGGCACCGGGGAGCTGTTTTTT. Protein product: CASSLGAQRGTGELFF. The whole variable domain, remainder taken from reference TRBV5-1 and TRBJ2-2, is KAGVTQTPRYLIKTRGQQVTLSCSPISGHRSVSWYQQTPGQGLQFLFEYFSETQRNKGNFPGRFSGRQFSNSRSEMNVSTLELGDSALYLCASSLGAQRGTGELFFGEGSRLTVL.

The gene calls are TRBV7-9 and TRBJ1-4, with unresolved D. The ends were cut back, 0 bases at V and 4 bases at J, with 6 bases in the middle. This CDR3 has 14 amino acids. Germline values: CDR1 SEHNR, CDR2 FQNEAQ (reference sequence). CDR3 DNA sequence: TGTGCCAGCAGCTTAGCGGAGTTTAATGAAAAACTGTTTTTT. Translating it yields CASSLAEFNEKLFF.

V usage is TRBV18 and J usage is TRBJ2-3; D unresolved. Germline-derived CDR1 and CDR2 are KGHSH and LQKENI. The CDR3 is made up of 12 amino acids. Trimming shortened V by 3 bases and J by 6 bases, and 7 bases separated the two germline ends. DNA of the CDR3: TGTGCCAGCTCACCCCTGTCGGATACGCAGTATTTT. It encodes CASSPLSDTQYF.

In DNA form, the CDR3 reads TGTGCCAGCAGCTTAGAGGAGGGGGCGACCTACGAGCAGTACTTC. This gives the protein CASSLEEGATYEQYF. The chain uses TRBV11-1 and TRBJ2-7; the D gene is possibly TRBD1 (7 bases). Trimming removed 1 base from V and 2 bases from J, with 12 bases in between. Germline-derived CDR1 and CDR2 are SGHAT and FQDESV (reference sequence). There are 15 residues in the CDR3.

This chain links TRBV5-5 with TRBJ2-3; D is perhaps TRBD1 (5 bases). CDR1 is SGHKS, CDR2 YYEKEE, per germline (reference sequence). V was trimmed by 0 bases and J by 3 bases, leaving 11 bases between them. This CDR3 region has 15 residues. CDR3 loop: CASSLVGRETDTQYF. The CDR3 DNA reads TGTGCCAGCAGCTTGGTTGGCAGGGAAACAGATACGCAGTATTTT.

The chain is built from TRBV6-5 and TRBJ2-5; perhaps TRBD1 as D (6 bases). Germline V gene data show CDR1 as MNHEY and CDR2 as SVGAGI. CDR3 size: 16 residues. V lost 0 bases and J lost 1, with 12 bases in between. In DNA form, the CDR3 reads TGTGCCAGCAGTTACTCCGTGGACAGCCGCCAAGAGACCCAGTACTTC. Protein: CASSYSVDSRQETQYF.

The chain employs TRBV6-5 and TRBJ1-6, with D unresolved. Deletions cut 2 bases from V and 7 bases from J, with 3 bases between. This CDR3 has 12 residues. Germline CDR1 and CDR2: MNHEY and SVGAGI. CDR3 bases: TGTGCCAGCAGTTACCTCAATTCACCCCTCCACTTT. It translates to CASSYLNSPLHF.

The chain uses TRBV9 and TRBJ2-1; D gene unclear. Germline values: CDR1 SGDLS, CDR2 YYNGEE. The V and J ends lost 0 bases and 4 bases respectively, with 14 bases between them. This CDR3 contains 16 residues. The CDR3 nucleotides read TGTGCCAGCAGCGTAGTCCGCACCCCGGGTTACAATGAGCAGTTCTTC. Encoded protein: CASSVVRTPGYNEQFF.

In nucleotides, the CDR3 is TGTGCCAGCAGTTACACGGGACTAGCGATCAATGAGCAGTTCTTC. Amino acid sequence: CASSYTGLAINEQFF. The rearrangement links TRBV11-2 to TRBJ2-1; 10 nucleotides align to TRBD2. V was clipped by 6 bases and J by 6 bases; unmatched bases: 8. The CDR3 sequence is 15 residues long. CDR1 and CDR2 from the germline V gene are SGHAT and FQNNGV. Using reference TRBV11-2 and TRBJ2-1 for the parts outside the CDR3, the full variable domain is EAGVAQSPRYKIIEKRQSVAFWCNPISGHATLYWYQQILGQGPKLLIQFQNNGVVDDSQLPKDRFSAERLKGVDSTLKIQPAKLEDSAVYLCASSYTGLAINEQFFGPGTRLTVL.

The rearrangement joins TRBV19 to TRBJ2-2; D possibly corresponds to TRBD2 (5 bases). In germline, CDR1 is LNHDA, CDR2 SQIVND (reference sequence). The V end lost 6 bases, the J end lost 5 bases, and 13 bases lay between the germline ends. This CDR3 spans 14 amino acids. CDR3 DNA: TGTGCCAGTAGCTTCGGACTGTGGACCGGGGAGCTGTTTTTT. Residues: CASSFGLWTGELFF.

The V gene is TRBV19, the J gene TRBJ2-1, with no clear D. Trimming took 6 bases from V and 0 from J, leaving 12 bases between them. CDR1 and CDR2 (germline): LNHDA, SQIVND (reference sequence). The CDR3 runs 15 residues. CDR3 loop: CASSPDWSSYNEQFF. CDR3 in DNA: TGTGCCAGTAGCCCCGACTGGAGCTCCTACAATGAGCAGTTCTTC.

This rearrangement joins TRBV28 to TRBJ1-3; D not certain. CDR3 length: 13 residues. V lost 7 bases and J 1 base, leaving 8 bases between the germline ends. Germline V gene lookup returns CDR1 MDHEN and CDR2 SYDVKM. The CDR3 sequence is CASTVYSGNTIYF. CDR3 nucleotide sequence: TGTGCCAGCACGGTGTATTCTGGAAACACCATATATTTT. Full variable domain (rest looked up from reference TRBV28 and TRBJ1-3): DVKVTQSSRYLVKRTGEKVFLECVQDMDHENMFWYRQDPGLGLRLIYFSYDVKMKEKGDIPEGYSVSREKKERFSLILESASTNQTSMYLCASTVYSGNTIYFGEGSWLTVV.

This clone was detected once. The rearrangement joins TRBV30 to TRBJ2-2; no reliable D call. Deletions cut 3 bases from V and 6 bases from J, with 14 bases between. The CDR3 length is 14 residues. CDR1 GTSNPN and CDR2 SVGIG come from the germline V gene (reference sequence). The CDR3: CAWRKSSFAGELFF. The CDR3 region has the DNA TGTGCCTGGAGAAAGTCGAGTTTCGCCGGGGAGCTGTTTTTT.

The chain uses TRBV4-3 and TRBJ1-2; 10 bases align to TRBD1. V was pared by 1 base and J by 2 bases, with 4 bases of the junction left unmatched. Germline V lookup: CDR1 LGHNA, CDR2 YSLEER. CDR3 length: 16 amino acids. This CDR3 is CASSQGGQGRNYGYTF. Written as DNA, the CDR3 is TGCGCCAGCAGCCAAGGGGGACAGGGGCGGAACTATGGCTACACCTTC.

The chain combines TRBV7-2 with TRBJ2-7, with 10 bases matching TRBD1. The CDR3 extends over 15 amino acids. CDR1 is SGHTA, CDR2 FQGNSA, per germline. J gave up 3 bases and V 4 bases, and 6 bases lay outside the gene matches. The CDR3 sequence: CASSYNRDRGYEQYF. CDR3 sequence (DNA): TGTGCCAGCAGCTATAACCGGGACAGGGGCTACGAGCAGTACTTC. Drawing the rest from reference TRBV7-2 and TRBJ2-7, the complete variable domain is GAGVSQSPSNKVTEKGKDVELRCDPISGHTALYWYRQSLGQGLEFLIYFQGNSAPDKSGLPSDRFSAERTGGSVSTLTIQRTQQEDSAVYLCASSYNRDRGYEQYFGPGTRLTVT.

The chain joins TRBV10-2 to TRBJ2-7; D is uncertain. V lost 3 bases and J lost 5, with 5 bases in between. This CDR3 has 11 residues. Per the germline V gene, CDR1 is WSHSY and CDR2 is SAAADI. CDR3 region: CASSDRNEQYF. The DNA for the CDR3 is TGCGCCAGCAGTGATCGTAACGAGCAGTACTTC.

This sequence joins TRBV9 and TRBJ1-2; D is unresolved. Germline V CDR1 and CDR2: SGDLS, YYNGEE. V was pared by 3 bases and J by 0 bases, with 6 bases between. The CDR3 is made up of 13 amino acids. CDR3 sequence: CASSAEPNYGYTF. As DNA, the CDR3 is TGTGCCAGCAGCGCGGAGCCTAACTATGGCTACACCTTC.

The V and J genes are TRBV28 and TRBJ1-1, with D tentatively TRBD1 (5 bases). Germline values: CDR1 MDHEN, CDR2 SYDVKM. The V and J ends lost 2 bases and 2 bases respectively, with 9 bases between them. The CDR3 loop spans 14 amino acids. The CDR3 DNA reads as TGTGCCAGCAGTTTAAGACAGCCTAACACTGAAGCTTTCTTT. Translation gives CASSLRQPNTEAFF.

This sequence joins TRBV10-3 and TRBJ1-2, with 8 nucleotides matching TRBD1. This CDR3 comprises 14 residues. Germline V gene data show CDR1 as ENHRY and CDR2 as SYGVKD. With V trimmed by 6 bases and J by 0 bases, 3 bases remained unmatched. The CDR3 sequence: CAIRPGQANYGYTF. The CDR3 nucleotides are TGTGCCATCAGGCCGGGACAGGCTAACTATGGCTACACCTTC.

V and J are TRBV9 and TRBJ1-4, with a tentative D call TRBD1 (5 bases). Germline V gene lookup returns CDR1 SGDLS and CDR2 YYNGEE. The CDR3 totals 15 residues. The V gene lost 3 bases and the J gene lost 8 bases, with 17 bases spanning the gap. CDR3 sequence (DNA): TGTGCCAGCAGCGCCTCGACAGAGAGACGGGAAAAACTGTTTTTT. This gives the protein CASSASTERREKLFF. The variable domain in full, completed from reference TRBV9 and TRBJ1-4, reads DSGVTQTPKHLITATGQRVTLRCSPRSGDLSVYWYQQSLDQGLQFLIQYYNGEERAKGNILERFSAQQFPDLHSELNLSSLELGDSALYFCASSASTERREKLFFGSGTQLSVL.

This sequence joins TRBV7-2 and TRBJ1-5; D is unclear. CDR1 and CDR2 (germline): SGHTA, FQGNSA. The CDR3 has 11 residues. Deletions cut 6 bases from V and 4 bases from J, with 4 bases between. The chain's CDR3 is CASRRNQPQHF. The CDR3, as DNA: TGTGCCAGCAGGAGAAATCAGCCCCAGCATTTT.

This clone was detected only once. The chain has TRBV15 and TRBJ2-1, with TRBD2 identical over 11 bases. The CDR3 is 19 amino acids. Germline CDR1 LNHNV, CDR2 YYDKDF (reference sequence). V lost 0 bases and J lost 0; bases outside the gene matches: 7. CDR3 loop: CATSRDTGTSGGSYNEQFF. CDR3 DNA sequence: TGTGCCACCAGCAGAGATACGGGGACTAGCGGCGGCTCCTACAATGAGCAGTTCTTC.

This clone was observed a handful of times. The V and J genes are TRBV3-1 (or the pseudogene TRBV3-2) and TRBJ1-5; 7 nucleotides line up with TRBD1. The length of the CDR3 is 14 residues. V shed 8 bases, J shed 0 bases, and the junction held 4 bases outside the gene matches. In germline, CDR1 is LGHDT, CDR2 YNNKEL (reference sequence). The CDR3 region is CASSRTGSNQPQHF. In DNA form, the CDR3 reads TGTGCCAGCTCCCGGACAGGTAGCAATCAGCCCCAGCATTTT.

The chain is built from TRBV18 and TRBJ1-2, with D unresolved. Trimming removed 2 bases from V and 1 base from J, with 5 bases in between. The CDR3 contains 13 residues. Looked up from germline, CDR1 is KGHSH and CDR2 is LQKENI. The CDR3 DNA reads as TGTGCCAGCTCACCAGTAGATAACTATGGCTACACCTTC. It encodes CASSPVDNYGYTF. The variable domain in full, with the rest retrieved from reference TRBV18 and TRBJ1-2, is NAGVMQNPRHLVRRRGQEARLRCSPMKGHSHVYWYRQLPEEGLKFMVYLQKENIIDESGMPKERFSAEFPKEGPSILRIQQVVRGDSAAYFCASSPVDNYGYTFGSGTRLTVV.

The chain joins TRBV7-8 to TRBJ2-1; TRBD2 might be the D (6 bases). Germline lookup yields CDR1 SGHVS and CDR2 FQNEAQ. V lost 5 bases to trimming and J lost 6 bases, with 20 bases between them. The CDR3 contains 16 residues. CDR3 region: CASSPTSGDPSNEQFF. The CDR3, as DNA: TGTGCCAGCAGCCCCACCTCGGGGGATCCCTCCAATGAGCAGTTCTTC.

The chain employs TRBV3-1 (or the pseudogene TRBV3-2) and TRBJ2-3; D remains ambiguous. Trimming took off 0 bases at V and 2 bases at J, with 15 bases between the two ends. The CDR3 has 17 residues. Germline V gene sequence: CDR1 LGHDT, CDR2 YNNKEL (reference sequence). The DNA of the CDR3 is TGTGCCAGCAGCCAAGATCGAGGTGGCTTGCCCACAGATACGCAGTATTTT. As protein: CASSQDRGGLPTDTQYF.

The chain joins TRBV5-1 to TRBJ2-3, with TRBD2 identical over 7 bases. The germline V gene encodes CDR1 SGHRS and CDR2 YFSETQ. The V gene end was trimmed by 1 base and the J gene end by 0 bases; junction bases not matched to a gene: 2. This CDR3 is built from 15 residues. CDR3 in amino acids: CASSLLSGSTDTQYF. CDR3 nucleotide sequence: TGCGCCAGCAGCTTGCTTAGCGGGAGCACAGATACGCAGTATTTT.

V usage is TRBV12-3 or TRBV12-4 and J usage is TRBJ2-7; unclear D gene. Trimming took 6 bases from V and 3 from J, leaving 6 bases between them. The CDR3 is 11 amino acids. CDR3 region: CASSRNYEQYF. CDR3 sequence (DNA): TGTGCCAGCAGCCGTAACTACGAGCAGTACTTC.

This chain joins TRBV4-3 and TRBJ2-3, with D tentatively TRBD2 (6 bases). The CDR3 is 13 residues long. Germline CDR1 is LGHNA and CDR2 is YSLEER. The V end was cut by 4 bases, the J end by 3 bases, with 8 bases between. The CDR3 region is CASSRGVTDTQYF. The DNA of the CDR3 is TGCGCCAGCAGCCGCGGGGTTACAGATACGCAGTATTTT.

The rearrangement links TRBV5-4 to TRBJ1-2; D gene unclear. Between the trimmed V and J ends, which lost 0 bases and 4 bases, there was a span of 7 bases. Germline V gives CDR1 SGHNT, CDR2 YYREEE (reference sequence). The CDR3 is made up of 13 amino acids. This CDR3 reads CASSLDSRYGYTF. The CDR3 DNA sequence: TGTGCCAGCAGCTTGGACAGCCGCTATGGCTACACCTTC.

This clone was recorded a few times. The rearrangement links TRBV5-1 to TRBJ1-2; tentative D call: TRBD1 (5 bases). The CDR3 has 13 amino acids. Germline loops: CDR1 SGHRS, CDR2 YFSETQ. Deletions cut 4 bases from V and 5 bases from J, with 12 bases between. The CDR3 spells CASSPGPEYGYTF. Written as DNA, the CDR3 is TGCGCCAGCAGCCCAGGGCCGGAGTATGGCTACACCTTC. The full variable domain, rest sourced from reference TRBV5-1 and TRBJ1-2, is KAGVTQTPRYLIKTRGQQVTLSCSPISGHRSVSWYQQTPGQGLQFLFEYFSETQRNKGNFPGRFSGRQFSNSRSEMNVSTLELGDSALYLCASSPGPEYGYTFGSGTRLTVV.

The genes are TRBV6-6 and TRBJ1-2, with 7 nucleotides matching TRBD1. With V trimmed by 3 bases and J by 2 bases, 6 bases remained unmatched. The CDR3 extends over 15 amino acids. CDR1 MNHNY and CDR2 SVGAGI come from the germline V gene (reference sequence). This CDR3 reads CASSYRGGTNYGYTF. The CDR3 nucleotides are TGTGCCAGCAGTTATCGAGGGGGCACAAACTATGGCTACACCTTC.